The clone carrying this TCR beta chain was picked up a small number of times. The antigen remains unidentified. The data originate from a study of T-cell reconstitution after alpha-beta-depleted transplantation in children. Whole-study results and caveats: Some patients owed their high day-60 TCRbeta diversity to surviving recipient T cells and thymic progenitors. The study reportedly traced alpha-beta T cells about two months after transplant to several hundred expanded graft clones. Newly produced T cells mostly provided counts and TCRbeta diversity after one year, as hyperexpanded clones declined.

The CDR3 spans 11 residues. The V and J ends lost 5 bases and 10 bases, in that order; junction bases with no gene match: 3. During its preparation, the TCRbeta library received unique molecular identifiers. TCRdb re-called the PCR reads through MiXCR, storing one row per CDR3 protein. The table records around 960,000 distinct CDR3 sequences, roughly 29% of them present only once. The sequence came from a boy in the first two years of life who had a stem cell transplant for SCID, so the T cells may come from the graft donor. Sequences were derived from PBMCs, mostly from graft donor cells, sampled 360 days after TCRalphabeta/CD19-depleted stem cell transplant. The chain uses TRBV12-3 or TRBV12-4 and TRBJ1-1; 8 nucleotides match TRBD1. The CDR3 nucleotides read TGTGCCAGCAGTCAGGGGGCTGGAGCTTTCTTT. Its translation is CASSQGAGAFF.